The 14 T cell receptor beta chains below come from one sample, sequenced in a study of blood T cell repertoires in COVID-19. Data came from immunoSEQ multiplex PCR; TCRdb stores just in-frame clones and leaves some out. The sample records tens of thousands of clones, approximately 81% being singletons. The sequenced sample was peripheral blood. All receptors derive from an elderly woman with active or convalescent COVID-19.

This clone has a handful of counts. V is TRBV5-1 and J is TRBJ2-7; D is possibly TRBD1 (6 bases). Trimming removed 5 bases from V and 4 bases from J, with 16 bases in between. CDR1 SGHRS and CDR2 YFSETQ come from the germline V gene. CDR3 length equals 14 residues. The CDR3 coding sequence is TGCGCCAGCAGAAGTGGACAGAGCTATTACGAGCAGTACTTC. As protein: CASRSGQSYYEQYF.

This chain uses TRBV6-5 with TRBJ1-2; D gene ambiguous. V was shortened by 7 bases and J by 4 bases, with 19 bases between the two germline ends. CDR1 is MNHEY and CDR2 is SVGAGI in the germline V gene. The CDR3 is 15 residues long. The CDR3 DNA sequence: TGTGCCAGCAAATCACGCGGGGAAGTTAGCTATGGCTACACCTTC. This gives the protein CASKSRGEVSYGYTF.

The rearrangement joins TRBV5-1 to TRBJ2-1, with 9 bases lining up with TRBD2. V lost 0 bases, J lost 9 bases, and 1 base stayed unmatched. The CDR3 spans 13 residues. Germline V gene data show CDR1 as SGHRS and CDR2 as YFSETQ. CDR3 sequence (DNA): TGCGCCAGCAGCTTGGTAGCGGGAGCTGAGCAGTTCTTC. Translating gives CASSLVAGAEQFF. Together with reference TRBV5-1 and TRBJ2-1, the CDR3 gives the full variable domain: KAGVTQTPRYLIKTRGQQVTLSCSPISGHRSVSWYQQTPGQGLQFLFEYFSETQRNKGNFPGRFSGRQFSNSRSEMNVSTLELGDSALYLCASSLVAGAEQFFGPGTRLTVL.

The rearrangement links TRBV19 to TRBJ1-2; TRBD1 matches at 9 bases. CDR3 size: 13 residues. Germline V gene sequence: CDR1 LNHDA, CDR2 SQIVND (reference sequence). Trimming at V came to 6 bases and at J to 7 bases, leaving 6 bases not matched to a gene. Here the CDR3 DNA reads TGTGCCAGTAGGGGACAGGGAGAAGGTGGCTACACCTTC. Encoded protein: CASRGQGEGGYTF.

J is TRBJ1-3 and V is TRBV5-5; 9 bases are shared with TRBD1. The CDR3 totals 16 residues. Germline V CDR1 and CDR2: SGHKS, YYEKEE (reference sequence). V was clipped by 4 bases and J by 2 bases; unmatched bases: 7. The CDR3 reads CASSRGTGHTGNTIYF. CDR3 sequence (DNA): TGTGCCAGCAGCCGTGGGACAGGGCATACTGGAAACACCATATATTTT.

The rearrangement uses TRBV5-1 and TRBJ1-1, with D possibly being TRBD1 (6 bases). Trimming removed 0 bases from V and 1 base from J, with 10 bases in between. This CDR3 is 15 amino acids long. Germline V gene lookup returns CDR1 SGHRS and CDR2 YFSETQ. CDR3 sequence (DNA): TGCGCCAGCAGCTTGGATTTACAGGGGAACACTGAAGCTTTCTTT. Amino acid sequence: CASSLDLQGNTEAFF. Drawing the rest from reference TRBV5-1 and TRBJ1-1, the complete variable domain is KAGVTQTPRYLIKTRGQQVTLSCSPISGHRSVSWYQQTPGQGLQFLFEYFSETQRNKGNFPGRFSGRQFSNSRSEMNVSTLELGDSALYLCASSLDLQGNTEAFFGQGTRLTVV.

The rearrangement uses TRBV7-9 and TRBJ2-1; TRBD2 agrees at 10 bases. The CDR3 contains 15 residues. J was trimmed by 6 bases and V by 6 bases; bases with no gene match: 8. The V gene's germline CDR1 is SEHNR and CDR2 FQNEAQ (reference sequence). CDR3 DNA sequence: TGTGCCAGCAGACCTAGCGGGAGCACATCCAATGAGCAGTTCTTC. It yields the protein CASRPSGSTSNEQFF.

The CDR3 DNA follows: TGTGCCAGCAGCGGAGGAGGCGGTTCTAATGAAAAACTGTTTTTT. Protein sequence: CASSGGGGSNEKLFF. The chain links TRBV7-9 to TRBJ1-4; D unresolved. The CDR3 totals 15 residues. The V gene lost 5 bases and the J gene lost 3 bases, with 13 bases spanning the gap. The germline V gene encodes CDR1 SEHNR and CDR2 FQNEAQ (reference sequence).

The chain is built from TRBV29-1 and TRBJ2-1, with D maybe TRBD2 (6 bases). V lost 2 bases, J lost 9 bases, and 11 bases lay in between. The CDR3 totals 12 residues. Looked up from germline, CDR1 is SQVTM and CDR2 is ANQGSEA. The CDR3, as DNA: TGCAGCGTTGAATCCGGGGGTGGTGAGCAGTTCTTC. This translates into CSVESGGGEQFF.

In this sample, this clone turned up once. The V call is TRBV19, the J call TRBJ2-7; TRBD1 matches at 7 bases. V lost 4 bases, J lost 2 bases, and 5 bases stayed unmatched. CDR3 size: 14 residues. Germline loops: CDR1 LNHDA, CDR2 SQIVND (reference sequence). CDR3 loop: CASSRRQGTYEQYF. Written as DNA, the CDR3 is TGTGCCAGTAGTAGGAGACAGGGAACCTACGAGCAGTACTTC.

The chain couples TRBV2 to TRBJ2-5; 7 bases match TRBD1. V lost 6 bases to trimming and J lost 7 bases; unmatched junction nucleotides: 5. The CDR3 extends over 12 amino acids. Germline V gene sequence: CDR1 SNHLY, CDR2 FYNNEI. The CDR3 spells CASRTGWGTQYF. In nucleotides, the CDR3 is TGTGCCAGCAGGACAGGGTGGGGGACCCAGTACTTC.

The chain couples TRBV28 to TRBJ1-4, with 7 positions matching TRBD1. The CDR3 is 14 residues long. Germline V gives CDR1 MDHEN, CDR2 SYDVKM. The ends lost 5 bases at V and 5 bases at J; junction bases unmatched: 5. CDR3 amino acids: CASSRTGPNEKLFF. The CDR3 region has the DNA TGTGCCAGCAGTAGGACAGGACCGAATGAAAAACTGTTTTTT.

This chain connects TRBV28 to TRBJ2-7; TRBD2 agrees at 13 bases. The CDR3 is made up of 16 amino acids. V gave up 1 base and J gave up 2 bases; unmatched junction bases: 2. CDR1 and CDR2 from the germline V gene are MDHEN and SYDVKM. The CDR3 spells CASSLFTSGGAYEQYF. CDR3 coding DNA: TGTGCCAGCAGTTTATTCACTAGCGGGGGGGCCTACGAGCAGTACTTC. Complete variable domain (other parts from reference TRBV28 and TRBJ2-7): DVKVTQSSRYLVKRTGEKVFLECVQDMDHENMFWYRQDPGLGLRLIYFSYDVKMKEKGDIPEGYSVSREKKERFSLILESASTNQTSMYLCASSLFTSGGAYEQYFGPGTRLTVT.

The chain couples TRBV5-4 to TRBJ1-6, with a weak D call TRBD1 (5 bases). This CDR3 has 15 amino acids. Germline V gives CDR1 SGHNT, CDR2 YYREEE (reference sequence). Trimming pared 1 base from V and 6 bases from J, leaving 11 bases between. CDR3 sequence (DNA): TGTGCCAGCAGCTTGACAGGTGAAATTAATTCACCCCTCCACTTT. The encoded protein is CASSLTGEINSPLHF.